This is a list of T cell receptor beta chains from one sample in a study of beta chain features in type 1 diabetes. Assay: immunoSEQ multiplex PCR; the TCRdb copy retains only in-frame clones and omits some. The data hold more than 300,000 clones, with around 12% observed a single time. Sequenced sample: naive CD4+ T cells from blood. These receptors were obtained from a man between 18 and 35 years old in good health. Each CDR3 is given with its conserved first and last residue. Fields, in order: CDR3 protein, CDR3 DNA, D gene, clone size, J gene, V gene. D genes are given only for firm matches. Clone size is given for some rows only: seen once, a few or many times, or a class if the clone is expanded.

CDR3aa: CASSYSKGVLREQYF
CDR3nt: TGTGCCAGCAGTTACTCGAAGGGGGTACTTCGAGAGCAGTACTTC
d_gene: -
abundance: -
j_gene: TRBJ2-7
v_gene: TRBV6-5

CDR3aa: CSAVSGGATDTQYF
CDR3nt: TGCAGCGCTGTTAGCGGGGGGGCAACAGATACGCAGTATTTT
d_gene: TRBD2
abundance: -
j_gene: TRBJ2-3
v_gene: TRBV29-1

CDR3aa: CASTLTVPYNEQFF
CDR3nt: TGCGCCAGCACGCTCACGGTCCCCTACAATGAGCAGTTCTTC
d_gene: -
abundance: -
j_gene: TRBJ2-1
v_gene: TRBV5-1

CDR3aa: CASSLNQGSEAFF
CDR3nt: TGTGCCAGCAGCCTAAATCAGGGTAGTGAAGCTTTCTTT
d_gene: -
abundance: -
j_gene: TRBJ1-1
v_gene: TRBV7-3

CDR3aa: CASSLVPGHNSPLHF
CDR3nt: TGTGCCAGCAGCTTAGTTCCAGGGCATAATTCACCCCTCCACTTT
d_gene: -
abundance: -
j_gene: TRBJ1-6
v_gene: TRBV7-2

CDR3aa: CASSFSGSPGANVLTF
CDR3nt: TGTGCCAGCAGCTTTAGTGGGAGTCCCGGGGCCAACGTCCTGACTTTC
d_gene: -
abundance: -
j_gene: TRBJ2-6
v_gene: TRBV5-4

CDR3aa: CASSFPRGGETQYF
CDR3nt: TGTGCCAGCAGTTTCCCCAGGGGCGGTGAGACCCAGTACTTC
d_gene: -
abundance: few
j_gene: TRBJ2-5
v_gene: TRBV28

CDR3aa: CASSLDGNSYNEQFF
CDR3nt: TGTGCCAGCAGCTTAGACGGGAACTCCTACAATGAGCAGTTCTTC
d_gene: -
abundance: few
j_gene: TRBJ2-1
v_gene: TRBV7-3

CDR3aa: CASSLPGSRSYEQYF
CDR3nt: TGTGCCAGCAGCCTCCCCGGGAGCCGTTCCTACGAGCAGTACTTC
d_gene: -
abundance: -
j_gene: TRBJ2-7
v_gene: TRBV6-6

CDR3aa: CASSNPRTGNRGYTF
CDR3nt: TGTGCCAGCAGTAACCCGCGGACAGGGAATCGCGGCTACACCTTC
d_gene: TRBD1
abundance: -
j_gene: TRBJ1-2
v_gene: TRBV6-6

CDR3aa: CASSPPGGNQPQHF
CDR3nt: TGTGCCAGCTCACCACCGGGCGGGAATCAGCCCCAGCATTTT
d_gene: -
abundance: -
j_gene: TRBJ1-5
v_gene: TRBV18

CDR3aa: CAIGGSSYEQYF
CDR3nt: TGTGCCATCGGGGGCAGCTCCTACGAGCAGTACTTC
d_gene: -
abundance: -
j_gene: TRBJ2-7
v_gene: TRBV10-3

CDR3aa: CASQGQETQYF
CDR3nt: TGCGCCAGCCAGGGGCAAGAGACCCAGTACTTC
d_gene: -
abundance: once
j_gene: TRBJ2-5
v_gene: TRBV5-1

CDR3aa: CASGSPPPVLGEGNEQFF
CDR3nt: TGTGCCAGCGGCTCGCCGCCACCGGTCTTAGGGGAAGGCAATGAGCAGTTCTTC
d_gene: -
abundance: -
j_gene: TRBJ2-1
v_gene: TRBV7-9

CDR3aa: CAWRDLTEAFF
CDR3nt: TGTGCCTGGAGGGACTTGACTGAAGCTTTCTTT
d_gene: -
abundance: -
j_gene: TRBJ1-1
v_gene: TRBV30

CDR3aa: CASSFARSDASGRIFYEQYF
CDR3nt: TGTGCCAGCAGTTTCGCCCGCTCTGACGCTAGCGGGAGAATCTTCTACGAGCAGTACTTC
d_gene: TRBD2
abundance: -
j_gene: TRBJ2-7
v_gene: TRBV28

CDR3aa: CASSNQGASTYEQYF
CDR3nt: TGTGCCAGTAGTAATCAGGGGGCTTCCACCTACGAGCAGTACTTC
d_gene: TRBD1
abundance: -
j_gene: TRBJ2-7
v_gene: TRBV19

CDR3aa: CASSPPGTANTGELFF
CDR3nt: TGTGCCAGCTCACCCCCCGGGACAGCAAACACCGGGGAGCTGTTTTTT
d_gene: TRBD1
abundance: -
j_gene: TRBJ2-2
v_gene: TRBV18

CDR3aa: CASSTGESPLHF
CDR3nt: TGCGCCAGCAGCACAGGGGAGTCACCCCTCCACTTT
d_gene: TRBD1
abundance: few
j_gene: TRBJ1-6
v_gene: TRBV5-1

CDR3aa: CASSLLGDYEQYF
CDR3nt: TGCGCCAGCAGCTTGCTAGGCGACTACGAGCAGTACTTC
d_gene: -
abundance: few
j_gene: TRBJ2-7
v_gene: TRBV5-1

CDR3aa: CASSSPLRAHEQFF
CDR3nt: TGTGCCAGCAGCTCCCCTCTCAGGGCCCATGAGCAGTTCTTC
d_gene: -
abundance: few
j_gene: TRBJ2-1
v_gene: TRBV7-7

CDR3aa: CASSQAGGLPGTQYF
CDR3nt: TGTGCCAGCAGCCAAGCGGGGGGCCTTCCGGGTACGCAGTATTTT
d_gene: -
abundance: many
j_gene: TRBJ2-3
v_gene: TRBV14

CDR3aa: CASSASGETQYF
CDR3nt: TGTGCCAGCAGCGCGTCAGGGGAGACCCAGTACTTC
d_gene: -
abundance: -
j_gene: TRBJ2-5
v_gene: TRBV7-9

CDR3aa: CASSQELQEGDYYNEQFF
CDR3nt: TGTGCCAGCAGCCAAGAGCTTCAAGAAGGCGACTACTACAATGAGCAGTTCTTC
d_gene: -
abundance: -
j_gene: TRBJ2-1
v_gene: TRBV14

CDR3aa: CASSRRTGANEQYF
CDR3nt: TGTGCCAGCAGCCGGCGGACAGGGGCGAACGAGCAGTACTTC
d_gene: TRBD1
abundance: -
j_gene: TRBJ2-7
v_gene: TRBV6-5

CDR3aa: CASSQELREAQTEFF
CDR3nt: TGCGCCAGCAGCCAAGAGTTGCGGGAGGCCCAGACGGAGTTCTTC
d_gene: TRBD2
abundance: -
j_gene: TRBJ2-1
v_gene: TRBV4-3

CDR3aa: CASSIFGETQYF
CDR3nt: TGTGCCAGTAGTATCTTCGGGGAGACCCAGTACTTC
d_gene: -
abundance: few
j_gene: TRBJ2-5
v_gene: TRBV19

CDR3aa: CSVEDYRDPEAFF
CDR3nt: TGCAGCGTTGAAGATTACAGGGACCCTGAAGCTTTCTTT
d_gene: -
abundance: -
j_gene: TRBJ1-1
v_gene: TRBV29-1

CDR3aa: CASSQDRDIGEQFF
CDR3nt: TGTGCCAGCAGCCAAGACAGGGATATCGGTGAGCAGTTCTTC
d_gene: TRBD1
abundance: -
j_gene: TRBJ2-1
v_gene: TRBV7-2

CDR3aa: CASSLGGLSNQPQHF
CDR3nt: TGTGCCAGCAGCTTAGGGGGCCTGAGCAATCAGCCCCAGCATTTT
d_gene: -
abundance: few
j_gene: TRBJ1-5
v_gene: TRBV7-9

CDR3aa: CASSSATGVSYEQYF
CDR3nt: TGTGCCAGCAGCTCCGCAACCGGGGTCTCATACGAGCAGTACTTC
d_gene: -
abundance: -
j_gene: TRBJ2-7
v_gene: TRBV7-2

CDR3aa: CASSWDRGRTDTQYF
CDR3nt: TGTGCCAGCAGCTGGGACAGGGGGCGGACAGATACGCAGTATTTT
d_gene: TRBD1
abundance: few
j_gene: TRBJ2-3
v_gene: TRBV7-9

CDR3aa: CASSLGGRVYNEQFF
CDR3nt: TGTGCCAGCAGTTTAGGAGGGAGGGTCTACAATGAGCAGTTCTTC
d_gene: TRBD2
abundance: -
j_gene: TRBJ2-1
v_gene: TRBV28

CDR3aa: CAWSSGQTYTF
CDR3nt: TGTGCCTGGAGTTCCGGACAGACTTACACCTTC
d_gene: -
abundance: -
j_gene: TRBJ1-2
v_gene: TRBV30

CDR3aa: CATTGGLPNTGELFF
CDR3nt: TGTGCCACGACAGGGGGCCTCCCGAACACCGGGGAGCTGTTTTTT
d_gene: TRBD1
abundance: few
j_gene: TRBJ2-2
v_gene: TRBV25-1

CDR3aa: CASSPQAGEETQYF
CDR3nt: TGTGCCAGCTCACCACAGGCAGGGGAAGAGACCCAGTACTTC
d_gene: -
abundance: few
j_gene: TRBJ2-5
v_gene: TRBV18

CDR3aa: CASSIHTDSGYGYTF
CDR3nt: TGTGCCAGTAGTATACATACGGATAGCGGCTATGGCTACACCTTC
d_gene: -
abundance: once
j_gene: TRBJ1-2
v_gene: TRBV19

CDR3aa: CASSETGLNQPQHF
CDR3nt: TGTGCCAGCAGTGAAACAGGGTTGAATCAGCCCCAGCATTTT
d_gene: -
abundance: few
j_gene: TRBJ1-5
v_gene: TRBV2

CDR3aa: CARRQGRETQYF
CDR3nt: TGTGCCAGACGACAGGGGAGAGAGACCCAGTACTTC
d_gene: TRBD1
abundance: few
j_gene: TRBJ2-5
v_gene: TRBV2

CDR3aa: CASRSGGLDTEAFF
CDR3nt: TGTGCCAGCAGATCGGGGGGGCTAGACACTGAAGCTTTCTTT
d_gene: -
abundance: few
j_gene: TRBJ1-1
v_gene: TRBV28

CDR3aa: CSVVGRVNTGELFF
CDR3nt: TGCAGCGTTGTCGGCAGGGTAAACACCGGGGAGCTGTTTTTT
d_gene: -
abundance: -
j_gene: TRBJ2-2
v_gene: TRBV29-1

CDR3aa: CASRLSGTGGGHGYTF
CDR3nt: TGTGCCAGCAGACTTTCCGGGACAGGGGGAGGGCATGGCTACACCTTC
d_gene: TRBD1
abundance: -
j_gene: TRBJ1-2
v_gene: TRBV5-4

CDR3aa: CASIPGTSGYTDTQYF
CDR3nt: TGTGCCAGCATCCCCGGGACTAGCGGCTACACAGATACGCAGTATTTT
d_gene: TRBD2
abundance: -
j_gene: TRBJ2-3
v_gene: TRBV7-2

CDR3aa: CASSRQGYTDTQYF
CDR3nt: TGCGCCAGCAGCCGACAGGGATACACAGATACGCAGTATTTT
d_gene: TRBD1
abundance: -
j_gene: TRBJ2-3
v_gene: TRBV5-1

CDR3aa: CASSATGLDTGELFF
CDR3nt: TGTGCCAGCAGTGCGACAGGGTTAGACACCGGGGAGCTGTTTTTT
d_gene: TRBD1
abundance: -
j_gene: TRBJ2-2
v_gene: TRBV6-4

CDR3aa: CASSAQAGTGEAFF
CDR3nt: TGTGCCAGTAGTGCCCAAGCCGGGACAGGGGAAGCTTTCTTT
d_gene: TRBD1
abundance: once
j_gene: TRBJ1-1
v_gene: TRBV19

CDR3aa: CASSPRFASGIGEQYF
CDR3nt: TGTGCCAGCAGTCCAAGATTTGCTAGCGGGATTGGCGAGCAGTACTTC
d_gene: TRBD2
abundance: -
j_gene: TRBJ2-7
v_gene: TRBV4-2

CDR3aa: CASSPTDSMGSEQYF
CDR3nt: TGTGCCAGCTCACCTACTGACTCCATGGGGAGCGAGCAGTACTTC
d_gene: -
abundance: -
j_gene: TRBJ2-7
v_gene: TRBV18

CDR3aa: CASSREETQYF
CDR3nt: TGTGCCAGCAGTCGAGAAGAGACCCAGTACTTC
d_gene: -
abundance: -
j_gene: TRBJ2-5
v_gene: TRBV6-5

CDR3aa: CASSLTPGGYEQYF
CDR3nt: TGTGCCAGCAGCTTAACCCCAGGTGGCTACGAGCAGTACTTC
d_gene: -
abundance: -
j_gene: TRBJ2-7
v_gene: TRBV7-3

CDR3aa: CASSLEWQSTDTQYF
CDR3nt: TGTGCCAGCAGCTTGGAGTGGCAGAGCACAGATACGCAGTATTTT
d_gene: -
abundance: few
j_gene: TRBJ2-3
v_gene: TRBV5-4

CDR3aa: CASSPRSGLAINIQYF
CDR3nt: TGTGCCAGCAGCCCCCGGTCGGGACTAGCGATAAACATTCAGTACTTC
d_gene: TRBD2
abundance: -
j_gene: TRBJ2-4
v_gene: TRBV7-9

CDR3aa: CASSPSSGSSYNEQFF
CDR3nt: TGTGCCAGCTCACCTTCTAGCGGTAGCTCCTACAATGAGCAGTTCTTC
d_gene: TRBD2
abundance: few
j_gene: TRBJ2-1
v_gene: TRBV18

CDR3aa: CASRRLAGDGDTQYF
CDR3nt: TGTGCCAGCAGAAGACTAGCGGGAGACGGGGATACGCAGTATTTT
d_gene: TRBD2
abundance: once
j_gene: TRBJ2-3
v_gene: TRBV6-6